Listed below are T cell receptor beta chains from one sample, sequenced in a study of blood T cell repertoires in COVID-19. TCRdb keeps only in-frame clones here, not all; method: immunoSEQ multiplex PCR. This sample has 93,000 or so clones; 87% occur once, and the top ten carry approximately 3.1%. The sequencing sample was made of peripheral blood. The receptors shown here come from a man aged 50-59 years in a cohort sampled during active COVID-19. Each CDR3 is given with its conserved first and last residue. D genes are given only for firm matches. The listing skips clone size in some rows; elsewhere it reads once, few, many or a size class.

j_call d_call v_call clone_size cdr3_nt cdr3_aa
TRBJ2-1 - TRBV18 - TGTGCCAGCTCACGGGCGGGGGCCCACAATGAGCAGTTCTTC CASSRAGAHNEQFF
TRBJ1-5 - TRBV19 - TGTGCCAGTACCATCACGGTGCGAAGGCGGAATCAGCCCCAGCATTTT CASTITVRRRNQPQHF
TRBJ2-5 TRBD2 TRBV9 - TGTGCCAGCAGCGTAGGTGCTAGCGGGGGAGTCCAAGAGACCCAGTACTTC CASSVGASGGVQETQYF
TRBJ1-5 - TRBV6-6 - TGTGCCAGCAGTTACTCTTCGGGTGGCAATCAGCCCCAGCATTTT CASSYSSGGNQPQHF
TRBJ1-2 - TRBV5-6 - TGTGCCAGCAGCTTGCAGGGTAACTATGGCTACACCTTC CASSLQGNYGYTF
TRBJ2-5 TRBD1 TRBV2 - TGTGCCAGCAGAGATTCAGGGGGAGAGACCCAGTACTTC CASRDSGGETQYF
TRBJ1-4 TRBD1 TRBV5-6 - TGTGCCAGCAGCTTGGGACAGGGGTTCGAAAAACTGTTTTTT CASSLGQGFEKLFF
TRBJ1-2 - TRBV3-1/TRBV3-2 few TGTGCCAGCAGCCAAGATTACTCAGGGTATGGCTACACCTTC CASSQDYSGYGYTF
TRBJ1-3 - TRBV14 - TGTGCCAGCAGCCAACCTCCCACCATATATTTT CASSQPPTIYF
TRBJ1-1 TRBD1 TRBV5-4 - TGTGCCAGCAGCCGCCCGACAGGGGGCACTTCTGGTAACACTGAAGCTTTCTTT CASSRPTGGTSGNTEAFF
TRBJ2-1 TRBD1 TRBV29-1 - TGCAGCGTTGAGCAGGGGGCCAATGAGCAGTTCTTC CSVEQGANEQFF
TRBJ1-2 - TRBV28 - TGTGCCAGCAGTTCCCCGGCGGGGGGTAACTATGGCTACACCTTC CASSSPAGGNYGYTF
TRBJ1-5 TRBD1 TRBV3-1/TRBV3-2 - TGTGCCAGCAGCGCCGGGACAGCCTATCAGCCCCAGCATTTT CASSAGTAYQPQHF
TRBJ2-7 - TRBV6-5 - TGTGCCAGTACATTAGGGAGTAGCGGATCCTACGAGCAGTACTTC CASTLGSSGSYEQYF
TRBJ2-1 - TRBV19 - TGTGCCAGTAGTATTCTTATCAGACTAGGATACTACAATGAGCAGTTCTTC CASSILIRLGYYNEQFF
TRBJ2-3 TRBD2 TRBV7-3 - TGTGCCAGCAGCTTATTAGGGACTAGCGGGGATAGCACAGATACGCAGTATTTT CASSLLGTSGDSTDTQYF
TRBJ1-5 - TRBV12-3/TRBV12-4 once TGTGCCAGCAGGCGGGACGCAGGAGGGCCCCAGCATTTT CASRRDAGGPQHF
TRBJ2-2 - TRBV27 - TGTGCCAGCAGTTTCAGCCAGACAAACACCGGGGAGCTGTTTTTT CASSFSQTNTGELFF
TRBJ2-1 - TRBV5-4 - TGTGCCAGCAGCTTGACCCCCCCGGGTTCCGGGTTTTTCTTC CASSLTPPGSGFFF
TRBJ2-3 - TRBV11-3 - TGTGCCAGCAGCTTAAATATGAGGCTAGCCAGTAGCACAGATACGCAGTATTTT CASSLNMRLASSTDTQYF
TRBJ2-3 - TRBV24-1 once TGTGCCACCAGTGACCAGCGGTACACAGATACGCAGTATTTT CATSDQRYTDTQYF
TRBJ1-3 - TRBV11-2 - TGTGCCAGCAGCTCAGGGGTTGGAAACACCATATATTTT CASSSGVGNTIYF
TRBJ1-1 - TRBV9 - TGTGCCAGCAGCGTAGCAGGGGTGAACACTGAAGCTTTCTTT CASSVAGVNTEAFF
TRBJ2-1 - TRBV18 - TGTGCCAGCACCTCTGGGCAGGCACAATACAATGAGCAGTTCTTC CASTSGQAQYNEQFF
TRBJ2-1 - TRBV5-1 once TGCGCCAGCACCATCGGGGTGGGCTACAATGAGCAGTTCTTC CASTIGVGYNEQFF
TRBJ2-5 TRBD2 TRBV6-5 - TGTGCCAGCATGGTAGCGGGGGGTAAAGAGACCCAGTACTTC CASMVAGGKETQYF
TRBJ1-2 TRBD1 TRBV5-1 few TGCGCCAGCAGCTTGACAGGGACAGGGGATACCTATGGCTACACCTTC CASSLTGTGDTYGYTF
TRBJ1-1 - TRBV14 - TGTGCCAGCAGCCGAGAGACATTGAACACTGAAGCTTTCTTT CASSRETLNTEAFF
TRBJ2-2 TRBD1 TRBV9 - TGTGCCAGCAGCCCGAGCTCTCAGGGGGCCGGGGAGCTGTTTTTT CASSPSSQGAGELFF
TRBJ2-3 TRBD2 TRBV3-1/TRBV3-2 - TGTGCCAGCAGCCAAGGGCGGGGGGGCCCCCGGGATACGCAGTATTTT CASSQGRGGPRDTQYF
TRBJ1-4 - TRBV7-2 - TGTGCCAGCAGCCGTAATATGAGAGGAACTAATGAAAAACTGTTTTTT CASSRNMRGTNEKLFF
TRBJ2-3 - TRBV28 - TGTGCCAGCAGCTCCTATGGAGCCACGCAGTATTTT CASSSYGATQYF
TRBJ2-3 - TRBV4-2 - TGTGCCAGCAGCCGCCCGGGTGATACGCAGTATTTT CASSRPGDTQYF
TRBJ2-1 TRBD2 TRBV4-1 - TGCGCCAGCAGCCAAGGACTAGCGGGGGCGGGGGAGCAGTTCTTC CASSQGLAGAGEQFF
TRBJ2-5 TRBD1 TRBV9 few TGTGCCAGCAGCGGTGGACAGGGGACGTCAGAGACCCAGTACTTC CASSGGQGTSETQYF
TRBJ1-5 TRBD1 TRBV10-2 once TGCGCCAGCAGTGAGGGGACAGGGCTCAATCAGCCCCAGCATTTT CASSEGTGLNQPQHF
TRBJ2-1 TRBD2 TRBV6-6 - TGTGCCAGCAGCCTCTTCCCCCTGACTAGCGGGGGGTCCAGCTCCTACAATGAGCAGTTCTTC CASSLFPLTSGGSSSYNEQFF
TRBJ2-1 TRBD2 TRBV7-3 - TGTGCCAGCAGCTCGCCAACTAGCGGGGGCAATGAGCAGTTCTTC CASSSPTSGGNEQFF
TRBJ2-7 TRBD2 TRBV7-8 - TGTGCCAGCAGCTTAGCCGTGTTAGCGGGGGGGCTATACGAGCAGTACTTC CASSLAVLAGGLYEQYF
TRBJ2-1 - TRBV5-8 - TGTGCCAGCAGCACCGGGACACCCAATGAGCAGTTCTTC CASSTGTPNEQFF
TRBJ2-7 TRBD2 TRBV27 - TGTGCCAGCAGTTTACTAGCGGGGGCGGACGAGCAGTACTTC CASSLLAGADEQYF
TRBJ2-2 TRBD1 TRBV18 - TGTGCCAGCTCATCCGGGACAGGGACCACCGGGGAGCTGTTTTTT CASSSGTGTTGELFF
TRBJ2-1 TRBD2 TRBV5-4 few TGTGCCAGCAGCTTGGGGAGCGGGGGGCGGTACAATGAGCAGTTCTTC CASSLGSGGRYNEQFF
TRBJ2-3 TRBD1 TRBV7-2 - TGTGCCAGCAGCCCCCCCGGGACAGGGGGGGCAGATACGCAGTATTTT CASSPPGTGGADTQYF
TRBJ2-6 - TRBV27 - TGTGCCAGCAGTTCCGCCGTCGGCTCTGGGGCCAACGTCCTGACTTTC CASSSAVGSGANVLTF
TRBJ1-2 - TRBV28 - TGTGCCAGCAGTCGTACCGGGACTTTCTATGGCTACACCTTC CASSRTGTFYGYTF
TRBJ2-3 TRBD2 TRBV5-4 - TGTGCCAGCAACGGGGGGACTAGGCGCACAGATACGCAGTATTTT CASNGGTRRTDTQYF
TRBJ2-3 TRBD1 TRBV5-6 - TGTGCCAGCAGCTTGGGGGGGACAGGGTCTAAGGATACGCAGTATTTT CASSLGGTGSKDTQYF
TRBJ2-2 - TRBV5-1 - TGCGCCAGCAGCTTTAAATCTAGCAATTTCGCGAACACCGGGGAGCTGTTTTTT CASSFKSSNFANTGELFF
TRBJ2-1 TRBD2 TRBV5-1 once TGCGCCAGCAGCTTGGGGCTAGCGGGGATCTACAATGAGCAGTTCTTC CASSLGLAGIYNEQFF
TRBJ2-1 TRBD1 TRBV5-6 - TGTGCCAGCAGCTTAGACAGGGGCCATGAGCAGTTCTTC CASSLDRGHEQFF
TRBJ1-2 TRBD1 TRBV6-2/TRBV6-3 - TGTGCCAGCAGTTCAAGGGACAGGTTCTATGGCTACACCTTC CASSSRDRFYGYTF
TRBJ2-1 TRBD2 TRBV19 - TGTGCCAGTAGTATGGGACTAGCGGGGGGCGGCAATGAGCAGTTCTTC CASSMGLAGGGNEQFF
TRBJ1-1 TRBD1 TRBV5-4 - TGTGCCAGCAGCTTGGCCCAGGGGGCTGACACTGAAGCTTTCTTT CASSLAQGADTEAFF